This T cell receptor beta chain came from a study of cytomegalovirus exposure and HLA in healthy donors. 60 Vbeta and 13 Jbeta primers were used in PCR. The protocol was immunoSEQ multiplex PCR, while the TCRdb copy is restricted to in-frame clones and leaves out a portion. This sample has some 180,000 clones, with around 80% found just once. This CDR3 spans 13 amino acids. The V gene lost 4 bases and the J gene lost 4 bases, with 9 bases spanning the gap. Germline V gives CDR1 SGHNT, CDR2 YYREEE (reference sequence). This clone is a singleton in its sample. Its target is unknown. Findings and limits, study-wide: Analysis was carried out at a later point, and it linked a missense DCLRE1C variant to TCR beta V- and J-gene trimming. Later on, an analysis tied some 17,000 TCR beta sequences to HLA alleles at 0.05 false discovery rate.

The chain has TRBV5-4 and TRBJ2-1, with D possibly matching TRBD2 (5 bases). This sequence was found in a woman aged 25 to 39 in good health and CMV-seropositive. Sequenced: PBMCs. The CDR3 reads CASSQDYYNEQFF. DNA for the CDR3: TGTGCCAGCAGCCAAGACTATTACAATGAGCAGTTCTTC. The full variable domain, completed using reference TRBV5-4 and TRBJ2-1, is ETGVTQSPTHLIKTRGQQVTLRCSSQSGHNTVSWYQQALGQGPQFIFQYYREEENGRGNFPPRFSGLQFPNYSSELNVNALELDDSALYLCASSQDYYNEQFFGPGTRLTVL.